This T cell receptor (beta chain) was recovered during a study of cytomegalovirus exposure and HLA in healthy donors. Trimming cost V 5 bases and J 9 bases, with 26 bases left between them. The CDR3 is 17 amino acids. The germline gives CDR1 SEHNR, CDR2 FQNEAQ (reference sequence). The primer mix had 60 Vbeta and 13 Jbeta primers. The protocol was immunoSEQ multiplex PCR, while the TCRdb copy is restricted to in-frame clones and leaves out a portion. The table shows about 120,000 clones, with roughly 65% occurring only once. The rearrangement uses TRBV7-9 and TRBJ1-5, with D possibly being TRBD1 (6 bases). Sequencing was carried out using PBMCs. The TCR was taken from a man in his forties in good health and CMV-seropositive. The CDR3 nucleotides read TGTGCCAGCAGCGATTCCAGGGGCGCTGGGGTCAATGCGCCCCAGCATTTT. This translates into CASSDSRGAGVNAPQHF. Using reference TRBV7-9 and TRBJ1-5 for the parts outside the CDR3, the full variable domain is DTGVSQNPRHKITKRGQNVTFRCDPISEHNRLYWYRQTLGQGPEFLTYFQNEAQLEKSRLLSDRFSAERPKGSFSTLEIQRTEQGDSAMYLCASSDSRGAGVNAPQHFGDGTRLSIL.